This T cell receptor beta chain was identified during a study of CD8 T cells in ankylosing spondylitis. Study-level results: Significant enrichment of disease-linked clones was reportedly seen in matched ankylosing spondylitis synovial fluid. Earlier literature documents some of the motif variants in reactive arthritis synovial fluid and blood.

Researchers built TCR beta libraries using quantitative 5'-RACE with molecular barcodes. TCRdb itself ran the 5' RACE reads through MiXCR, one entry per CDR3 protein. Among under 200,000 distinct CDR3 sequences listed, 8.5% to 10% were seen once. V lost 5 bases, J lost 6 bases, and 20 bases lay in between. This CDR3 is 14 amino acids long. Looked up from germline, CDR1 is DFQATT and CDR2 is SNEGSKA (reference sequence). This clonotype was counted between two and nine times. What it recognizes is unknown. The receptor was isolated from a female donor with ankylosing spondylitis or in good health (not recorded which). The sample comprised blood, either unsorted or a sorted T cell fraction (not recorded which). The V gene is TRBV20-1, the J gene TRBJ2-7, with a weak D call TRBD2 (6 bases). This chain's CDR3 is CSASGTGPGGEQYF. CDR3 nucleotides: TGCAGTGCTTCGGGGACCGGGCCCGGGGGCGAGCAGTACTTC.